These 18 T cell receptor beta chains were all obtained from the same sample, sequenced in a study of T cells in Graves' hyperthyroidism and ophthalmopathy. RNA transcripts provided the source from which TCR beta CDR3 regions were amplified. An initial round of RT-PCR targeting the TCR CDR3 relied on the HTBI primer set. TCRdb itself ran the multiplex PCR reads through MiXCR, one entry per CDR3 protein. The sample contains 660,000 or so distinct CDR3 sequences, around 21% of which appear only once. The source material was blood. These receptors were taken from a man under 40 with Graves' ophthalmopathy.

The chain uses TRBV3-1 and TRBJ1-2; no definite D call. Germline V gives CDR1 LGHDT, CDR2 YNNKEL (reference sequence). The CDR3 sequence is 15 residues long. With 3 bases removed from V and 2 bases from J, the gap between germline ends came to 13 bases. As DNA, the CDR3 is TGTGCCAGCAGCCAGGCAGGCCGGGTAAACTATGGCTACACCTTC. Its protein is CASSQAGRVNYGYTF. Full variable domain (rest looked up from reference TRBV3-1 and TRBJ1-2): DTAVSQTPKYLVTQMGNDKSIKCEQNLGHDTMYWYKQDSKKFLKIMFSYNNKELIINETVPNRFSPKSPDKAHLNLHINSLELGDSAVYFCASSQAGRVNYGYTFGSGTRLTVV.

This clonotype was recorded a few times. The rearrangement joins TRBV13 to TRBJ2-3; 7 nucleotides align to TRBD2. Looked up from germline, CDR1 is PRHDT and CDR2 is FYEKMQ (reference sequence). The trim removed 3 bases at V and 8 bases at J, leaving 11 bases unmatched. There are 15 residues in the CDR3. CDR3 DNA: TGTGCCAGCAGCTTGAGGGCAGGGAGGGGTGCTACGCAGTATTTT. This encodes CASSLRAGRGATQYF.

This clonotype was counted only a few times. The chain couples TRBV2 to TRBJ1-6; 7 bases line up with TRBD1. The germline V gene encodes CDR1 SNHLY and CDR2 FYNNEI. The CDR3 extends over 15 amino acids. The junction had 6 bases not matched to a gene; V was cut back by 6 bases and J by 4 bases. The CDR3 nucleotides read TGTGCCAGCAGAATTCAGGGGGAGTATAATTCACCCCTCCACTTT. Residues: CASRIQGEYNSPLHF.

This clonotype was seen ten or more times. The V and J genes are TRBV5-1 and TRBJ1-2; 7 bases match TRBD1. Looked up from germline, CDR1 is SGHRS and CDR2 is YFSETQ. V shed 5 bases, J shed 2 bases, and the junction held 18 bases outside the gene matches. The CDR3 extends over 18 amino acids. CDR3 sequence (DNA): TGCGCCAGCAGACCTAGGTCGGGGACAGCACTTAGAAACTATGGCTACACCTTC. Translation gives CASRPRSGTALRNYGYTF.

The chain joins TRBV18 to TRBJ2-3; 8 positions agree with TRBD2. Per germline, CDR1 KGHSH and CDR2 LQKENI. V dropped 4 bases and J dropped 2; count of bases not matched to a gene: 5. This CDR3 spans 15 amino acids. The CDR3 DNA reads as TGTGCCAGCTCACTACTAGCGGAGGACACAGATACGCAGTATTTT. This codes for CASSLLAEDTDTQYF.

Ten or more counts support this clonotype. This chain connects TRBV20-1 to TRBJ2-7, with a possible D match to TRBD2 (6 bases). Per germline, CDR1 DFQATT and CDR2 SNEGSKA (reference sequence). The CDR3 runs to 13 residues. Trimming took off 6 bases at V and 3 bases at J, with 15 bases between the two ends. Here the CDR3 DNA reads TGCAGTGCGGATCGGGACTGGAACTACGAGCAGTACTTC. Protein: CSADRDWNYEQYF.

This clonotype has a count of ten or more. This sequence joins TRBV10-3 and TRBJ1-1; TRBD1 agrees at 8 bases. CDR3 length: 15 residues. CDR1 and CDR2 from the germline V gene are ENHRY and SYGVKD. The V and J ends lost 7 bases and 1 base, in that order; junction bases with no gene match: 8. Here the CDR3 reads CAITPGQAPNTEAFF. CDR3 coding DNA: TGTGCCATCACCCCGGGACAGGCCCCGAACACTGAAGCTTTCTTT.

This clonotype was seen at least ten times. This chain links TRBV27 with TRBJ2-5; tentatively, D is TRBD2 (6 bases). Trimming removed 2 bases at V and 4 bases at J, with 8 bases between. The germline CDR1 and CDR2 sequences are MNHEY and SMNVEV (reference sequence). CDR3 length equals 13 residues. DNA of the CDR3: TGTGCCAGCAGTTTAAGGGGACTAGAGACCCAGTACTTC. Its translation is CASSLRGLETQYF.

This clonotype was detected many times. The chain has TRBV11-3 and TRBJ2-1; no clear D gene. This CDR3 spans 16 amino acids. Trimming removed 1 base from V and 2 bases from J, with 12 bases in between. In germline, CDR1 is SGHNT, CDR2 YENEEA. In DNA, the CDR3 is TGTGCCAGCAGCTTAGGGAGTCCCCCAACCTACAATGAGCAGTTCTTC. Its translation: CASSLGSPPTYNEQFF.

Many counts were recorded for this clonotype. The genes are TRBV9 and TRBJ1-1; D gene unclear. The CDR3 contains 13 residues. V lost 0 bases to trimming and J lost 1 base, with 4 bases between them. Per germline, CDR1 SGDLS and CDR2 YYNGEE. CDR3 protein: CASSVGKNTEAFF. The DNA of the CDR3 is TGTGCCAGCAGCGTAGGAAAGAACACTGAAGCTTTCTTT.

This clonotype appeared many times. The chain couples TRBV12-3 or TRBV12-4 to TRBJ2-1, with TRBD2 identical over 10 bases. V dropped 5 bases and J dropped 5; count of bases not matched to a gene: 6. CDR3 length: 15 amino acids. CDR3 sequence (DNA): TGTGCCAGCAGTCCTCAGCGGGAGGGCCACAATGAGCAGTTCTTC. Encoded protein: CASSPQREGHNEQFF.

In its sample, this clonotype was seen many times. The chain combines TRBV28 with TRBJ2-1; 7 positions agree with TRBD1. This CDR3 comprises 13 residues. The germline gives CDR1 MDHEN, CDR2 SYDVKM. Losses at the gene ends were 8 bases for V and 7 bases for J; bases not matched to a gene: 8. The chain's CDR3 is CASGRQGRNEQFF. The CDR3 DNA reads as TGTGCCAGCGGCAGACAGGGAAGGAATGAGCAGTTCTTC.

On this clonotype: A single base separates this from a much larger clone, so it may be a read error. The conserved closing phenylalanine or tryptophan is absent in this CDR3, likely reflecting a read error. The chain's CDR3 is CASKVIWDTEAFI. Here the CDR3 DNA reads TGTGCCAGCAAGGTGATTTGGGACACTGAAGCTTTCATT. This sequence joins TRBV7-9 and TRBJ1-1; D is undetermined. The V and J ends lost 7 bases and 3 bases respectively, with 12 bases between them. Germline V lookup: CDR1 SEHNR, CDR2 FQNEAQ (reference sequence). The CDR3 contains 13 residues.

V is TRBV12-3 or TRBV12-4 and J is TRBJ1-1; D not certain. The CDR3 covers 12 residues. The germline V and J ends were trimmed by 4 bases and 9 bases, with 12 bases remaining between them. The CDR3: CASSSPGSKAFF. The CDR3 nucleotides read TGTGCCAGCAGTTCCCCAGGTAGCAAAGCTTTCTTT.

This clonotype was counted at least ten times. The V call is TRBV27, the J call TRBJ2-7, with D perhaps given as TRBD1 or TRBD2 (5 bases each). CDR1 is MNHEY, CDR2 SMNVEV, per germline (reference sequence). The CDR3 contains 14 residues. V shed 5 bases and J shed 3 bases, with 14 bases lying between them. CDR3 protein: CASSTGQTYYEQYF. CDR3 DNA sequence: TGTGCCAGCAGTACGGGGCAAACCTACTACGAGCAGTACTTC.

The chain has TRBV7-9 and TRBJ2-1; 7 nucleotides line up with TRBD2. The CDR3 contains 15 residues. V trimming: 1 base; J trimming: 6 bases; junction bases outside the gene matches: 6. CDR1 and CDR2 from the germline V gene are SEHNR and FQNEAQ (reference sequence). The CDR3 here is CASSLVQRDVNEQFF. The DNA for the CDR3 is TGTGCCAGCAGCTTAGTCCAGCGGGACGTCAATGAGCAGTTCTTC.

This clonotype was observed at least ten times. The CDR3 nucleotides are TGTGCCAGCAGCTTAGCGAGACTAGCGGGACTTCTATTGACAGATACGCAGTATTTT. This codes for CASSLARLAGLLLTDTQYF. The chain recombines TRBV7-9 with TRBJ2-3; 11 positions agree with TRBD2. V dropped 0 bases and J dropped 3; count of bases not matched to a gene: 11. The CDR3 contains 19 residues. CDR1 SEHNR and CDR2 FQNEAQ come from the germline V gene (reference sequence).

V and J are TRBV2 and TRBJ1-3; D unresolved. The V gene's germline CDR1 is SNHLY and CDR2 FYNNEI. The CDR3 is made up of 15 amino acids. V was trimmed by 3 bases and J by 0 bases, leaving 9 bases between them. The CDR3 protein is CASSEGTASGNTIYF. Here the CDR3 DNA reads TGTGCCAGCAGTGAGGGTACAGCCTCTGGAAACACCATATATTTT.